These 9 T cell receptor beta chains were all obtained from the same sample, sequenced in a study of cytomegalovirus exposure and HLA in healthy donors. The PCR made use of 60 Vbeta and 13 Jbeta primers. This table comes from immunoSEQ multiplex PCR, and its TCRdb copy is limited to in-frame clones, with some not included. The sample has almost 200,000 clones, around 79% seen once. Sequences were obtained from PBMCs. All receptors derive from a male donor in good health and CMV-seropositive.

This CDR3 is CASSLRQTSGELFF. CDR3 nucleotides: TGCGCCAGCAGCTTGAGACAAACCTCCGGGGAGCTGTTTTTT. V usage is TRBV5-1 and J usage is TRBJ2-2, with D unclear. Trimming took 1 base from V and 6 from J, leaving 10 bases between them. This CDR3 has 14 amino acids. The germline V gene encodes CDR1 SGHRS and CDR2 YFSETQ.

This clone was counted a few times. The V and J genes are TRBV7-3 and TRBJ2-2; D is unclear. V lost 7 bases to trimming and J lost 7 bases, with 10 bases between them. The length of the CDR3 is 12 residues. Germline values: CDR1 SGHTA, CDR2 FQGTGA. The CDR3 loop reads CASTDTVGELFF. In DNA, the CDR3 is TGTGCCAGCACCGATACGGTCGGGGAGCTGTTTTTT.

The rearrangement uses TRBV7-8 and TRBJ1-1, with TRBD1 matching 8 bases. CDR3 size: 18 residues. Trimming cost V 1 base and J 1 base; bases outside gene matches: 11. Germline assignment: CDR1 SGHVS and CDR2 FQNEAQ. The CDR3 coding sequence is TGTGCCAGCAGCTTAGGATCCGGGACAGGAGTTAGGAACACTGAAGCTTTCTTT. This sequence encodes CASSLGSGTGVRNTEAFF.

As DNA, the CDR3 is TGCGCCAGCAGTCCTACAGTTCCCGAGCAGTACTTC. It translates to CASSPTVPEQYF. This chain uses TRBV23-1 with TRBJ2-7, with D unresolved. TRBV23-1 is an ORF; its function is uncertain. V was shortened by 4 bases and J by 6 bases, with 10 bases between the two germline ends. This CDR3 has 12 residues.

The chain is built from TRBV9 and TRBJ1-1; 9 nucleotides agree with TRBD1. The germline gives CDR1 SGDLS, CDR2 YYNGEE. Trimming removed 3 bases from V and 4 bases from J; junction bases left unmatched: 4. This CDR3 has 14 residues. Written as DNA, the CDR3 is TGTGCCAGCAGCGCCGGGACAGGGAGCACTGAAGCTTTCTTT. Translation gives CASSAGTGSTEAFF.

The chain joins TRBV7-8 to TRBJ1-2; D ambiguous. CDR1 SGHVS and CDR2 FQNEAQ come from the germline V gene. Trimming cost V 5 bases and J 1 base, with 8 bases left between them. This CDR3 comprises 13 residues. The CDR3 nucleotides are TGTGCCAGCAGCCCAACAATTAACTATGGCTACACCTTC. It specifies CASSPTINYGYTF.

The J gene is TRBJ1-5, the V gene TRBV6-7; tentatively, D is TRBD1 (5 bases). TRBV6-7 is reported as an ORF; its role is uncertain. Trimming pared 9 bases from V and 0 bases from J, leaving 12 bases between. CDR3 length: 14 residues. This CDR3 reads CARSTGNSNQPQHF. CDR3 sequence (DNA): TGTGCCAGGAGTACAGGTAATAGCAATCAGCCCCAGCATTTT.

The chain combines TRBV12-5 with TRBJ2-7; TRBD2 agrees at 8 bases. Germline V gives CDR1 LGHNT, CDR2 FRNRAP. This CDR3 is built from 16 residues. The ends lost 6 bases at V and 0 bases at J; junction bases unmatched: 10. Here the CDR3 reads CASGTGSRGASYEQYF. DNA of the CDR3: TGTGCTAGTGGAACCGGGTCGCGGGGGGCCTCCTACGAGCAGTACTTC.

This chain connects TRBV7-9 to TRBJ2-7; D perhaps matches TRBD2 (6 bases). CDR1 is SEHNR and CDR2 is FQNEAQ in the germline V gene (reference sequence). This CDR3 comprises 14 residues. The V end lost 3 bases, the J end lost 0 bases, and 9 bases lay between the germline ends. CDR3 coding DNA: TGTGCCAGCAGCTTTGGGGGGAACTCCTACGAGCAGTACTTC. It translates to CASSFGGNSYEQYF.